The present TCR beta chain was sequenced within a study of T cell responses to AZD1222 COVID-19 vaccine (dated by TCRdb to the early 2020s). The study in broad terms: A total of more than 230 trial participants underwent TCR sequencing, of whom 207 had received two doses of AZD1222 and around 25 had received two doses of the MenACWY control vaccine. Trial participants were enrolled into age subgroups of 18-55, 56-69 and 70-plus years, which contained 148, 28 and 57 TCR-sequenced participants, respectively. On the study overall, not on this receptor specifically: Participants were mostly white British and included more females than males, and it was suggested by the authors that clonal diversity may have been underestimated. After two AZD1222 doses, both the breadth and the depth of spike-specific TCRs were significantly higher than at day 0 and than in MenACWY recipients. Reportedly, almost half of the unique spike-specific TCRs recognized epitopes lying outside the regions that are mutated in the B.1.351 and B.1.1.7 variants. The 56-69-year group was small, and its depth increase did not reach significance, likely because of low power. Conclusions about previously exposed vaccinees are limited, since just five or six AZD1222 recipients were seropositive for SARS-CoV-2 at baseline. CD4 TCRs associated with the vaccine covered the entire spike protein, and the dominant responses were in regions 160-218 and 743-854. Because no samples from the day 14 peak response were available, repertoires could be characterized only after the peak T cell response.

The sample's time point, from its label and the paper: about 28 days (+/-7) after the second vaccine dose. AZD1222 recipients whose second dose came at about 4 weeks and those whose second dose came at about 12 weeks were combined into one group, since spike-specific TCR depth and breadth did not differ between the two schedules. Samples from vaccinated people were obtained from the UK trials COV001 and COV002, which included a single-blind randomized controlled phase 2/3 trial of AZD1222 (ChAdOx1 nCoV-19) in healthy adults. For TCRbeta chain sequencing, PBMC samples were collected from trial participants at day 0 and at day 28 after the second dose. The CDR3 regions of human TCRbeta chains were analyzed by immunosequencing. On the study's bioinformatics: TCRs in the repertoires were matched against a reference library of SARS-CoV-2-specific TCRs that had been generated with the MIRA antigen-specificity platform. Breadth was defined as the fraction of unique TCRs that were SARS-CoV-2-associated. Depth was defined as the fraction of total T cells that were SARS-CoV-2-associated. Using the MIRA data, every spike-specific TCR was mapped to the spike region that the TCR reacted to and assigned to either a CD4 or a CD8 class. Log10-transformed breadth and depth values were compared by one-way ANOVA with Sidak's multiple comparisons tests. Held by TCRdb, this immuneACCESS table contains in-frame sequences only and omits some clones. Under half of the omission traces to an unresolved V gene where checked; the cause of the rest is unknown. V and J calls and clone size follow that table, whereas D and trimming were derived from the DNA. This sample holds about 150,000 clones; 91% were observed only once. Around 1.2% of the sample is held by the ten biggest clonotypes.

In the case of this clone: The specificity of this receptor is unknown. No base quality information exists; no much larger clone differs at one position.

The CDR3 starts with the cysteine, ends with the phenylalanine, and has 13 residues. Only CDR3 DNA remains: 39 bases, in frame from the first base. The germline V gene gives CDR1 as KGHDR and CDR2 as SFDVKD. The germline ends are 10 bases apart after V is trimmed by 5 bases and J by 4 bases. This receptor was obtained from an adult who received the AZD1222 COVID-19 vaccine. The sample here was peripheral blood, taken 28 days after the second AZD1222 dose. The chain is assembled from TRBV24-1 and TRBJ1-2, with the identity of the D gene unclear. The CDR3 amino acid sequence is: CATSVEAFYGYTF. The DNA sequence follows: TGTGCCACCAGTGTTGAGGCCTTCTATGGCTACACCTTC.